The 11 T cell receptor beta chains given below trace back to one sample, sequenced in a study of blood T cell repertoires in COVID-19. Sequencing used immunoSEQ multiplex PCR; TCRdb keeps in-frame clones, though not all of them. This sample has about 340,000 clones; around 91% occur once, and the top ten carry less than 3.5%. The sequenced material came from peripheral blood. The receptors derive from a woman aged 18-30 years who had recovered from COVID-19.

The chain links TRBV13 to TRBJ1-1, with 8 nucleotides matching TRBD1. V gave up 2 bases and J gave up 5 bases; unmatched junction bases: 7. This CDR3 spans 15 amino acids. Germline CDR1 reads PRHDT; CDR2 reads FYEKMQ (reference sequence). The CDR3: CASSLLQGGWTEAFF. The CDR3 coding sequence is TGTGCCAGCAGCTTATTACAGGGGGGTTGGACTGAAGCTTTCTTT.

This rearrangement joins TRBV11-2 to TRBJ2-1, with D possibly being TRBD2 (6 bases). The germline V gene encodes CDR1 SGHAT and CDR2 FQNNGV. CDR3 length: 16 residues. The germline V and J ends were trimmed by 0 bases and 0 bases, with 9 bases remaining between them. The CDR3 DNA follows: TGTGCCAGCAGCTTAGAGGCGGGGAGCTCCTACAATGAGCAGTTCTTC. Protein product: CASSLEAGSSYNEQFF.

The chain employs TRBV4-3 and TRBJ1-2; D is perhaps TRBD1 (5 bases). Trimming took 0 bases from V and 3 from J, leaving 8 bases between them. This CDR3 has 14 amino acids. The germline V gene has CDR1 LGHNA and CDR2 YSLEER. The CDR3 region has the DNA TGCGCCAGCAGCCAAGATTTAGGGGACTATGGCTACACCTTC. This codes for CASSQDLGDYGYTF.

V is TRBV6-5 and J is TRBJ1-6; weak D call: TRBD1 (5 bases). The germline V gene has CDR1 MNHEY and CDR2 SVGAGI. This CDR3 contains 14 residues. V was trimmed by 6 bases and J by 7 bases, leaving 13 bases between them. CDR3 nucleotides: TGTGCCAGCAGGGGGGGGACGGCAAATTCACCCCTCCACTTT. Translating it yields CASRGGTANSPLHF.

The chain is built from TRBV11-2 and TRBJ2-5; D call uncertain. The CDR3 covers 11 residues. The germline V gene encodes CDR1 SGHAT and CDR2 FQNNGV. Deletions cut 4 bases from V and 4 bases from J, with 4 bases between. The CDR3 nucleotides read TGTGCCAGCAGCTCGGGAGAGACCCAGTACTTC. Amino acid sequence: CASSSGETQYF.

This clone was seen repeatedly, ten times or more. This sample also contains other DNA sequences that code for the same CDR3. The rearrangement links TRBV25-1 to TRBJ1-1; D is unclear. V dropped 6 bases and J dropped 3 bases, with 14 bases sitting between them. Germline V lookup: CDR1 MGHDK, CDR2 SYGVNS. This CDR3 is 14 amino acids long. Here the CDR3 DNA reads TGTGCCAGCAGCCCTCACGGGAGCGACACTGAAGCTTTCTTT. Protein product: CASSPHGSDTEAFF.

This clone has a single count. This chain joins TRBV18 and TRBJ2-1; 14 nucleotides line up with TRBD2. Germline loops: CDR1 KGHSH, CDR2 LQKENI. V dropped 4 bases and J dropped 1; count of bases not matched to a gene: 6. There are 18 residues in the CDR3. Here the CDR3 DNA reads TGTGCCAGCTCACTGCCGGGACTAGCGGGAGAATCCTACAATGAGCAGTTCTTC. Amino acids: CASSLPGLAGESYNEQFF.

This chain links TRBV7-2 with TRBJ1-2, with D maybe TRBD1 (6 bases). With 4 bases removed from V and 6 bases from J, the gap between germline ends came to 12 bases. Looked up from germline, CDR1 is SGHTA and CDR2 is FQGNSA. The CDR3 is made up of 13 amino acids. The CDR3 bases are TGTGCCAGCAGCTCGTTTAACAGGGATGGCTACACCTTC. This sequence encodes CASSSFNRDGYTF.

The chain links TRBV28 to TRBJ1-1, with D possibly TRBD1 on 5 matching bases. This CDR3 is built from 14 residues. The V gene's germline CDR1 is MDHEN and CDR2 SYDVKM. V was trimmed by 7 bases and J by 6 bases, leaving 18 bases between them. This chain's CDR3 is CASIGGGSYAEAFF. CDR3 nucleotide sequence: TGTGCCAGCATCGGGGGGGGATCCTACGCTGAAGCTTTCTTT. The full variable domain, in which reference TRBV28 and TRBJ1-1 provide the parts outside the CDR3, is DVKVTQSSRYLVKRTGEKVFLECVQDMDHENMFWYRQDPGLGLRLIYFSYDVKMKEKGDIPEGYSVSREKKERFSLILESASTNQTSMYLCASIGGGSYAEAFFGQGTRLTVV.

This chain joins TRBV11-3 and TRBJ2-5; 7 nucleotides match TRBD2. CDR1 and CDR2 from the germline V gene are SGHNT and YENEEA. The CDR3 covers 13 residues. Trimming removed 5 bases from V and 7 bases from J; junction bases left unmatched: 7. CDR3 nucleotides: TGTGCCAGCAGCCGCAGACTAGCTGCGACCCAGTACTTC. Translating it yields CASSRRLAATQYF.

A single count supports this clone. The chain recombines TRBV5-5 with TRBJ1-2; D ambiguous. The CDR3 consists of 13 residues. Between the trimmed V and J ends, which lost 4 bases and 1 base, there was a span of 8 bases. Germline assignment: CDR1 SGHKS and CDR2 YYEKEE (reference sequence). CDR3 nucleotide sequence: TGTGCCAGCAGCCTGGGCAGTAACTATGGCTACACCTTC. Its translation is CASSLGSNYGYTF.